The sample holds a few counts of the clone carrying this TCR beta chain. Its antigen is unknown. This record belongs to a study of CD8 T cells in ankylosing spondylitis. Germline V gives CDR1 DFQATT, CDR2 SNEGSKA (reference sequence). V lost 3 bases and J lost 0; bases outside the gene matches: 16. The CDR3 sequence is 19 residues long. The study, taken as a whole, reports: Seemingly distinctive of ankylosing spondylitis blood was a TCR beta motif formed by eight highly homologous variants.

From the 5' RACE reads, TCRdb called clonotypes with MiXCR, one entry per CDR3 protein. The sample holds some 800,000 distinct CDR3 sequences; 10% to 15% are singletons and the top ten take about 0.49%. This receptor was identified in a male donor with ankylosing spondylitis. The sequenced sample consisted of blood, either unsorted or a sorted T cell fraction (not recorded which). The chain recombines TRBV20-1 with TRBJ2-1, with 8 nucleotides matching TRBD2. The CDR3 nucleotides are TGCAGTGCTAGGGTCCCGGAGGGTAGCGGGGAAAGCTCCTACAATGAGCAGTTCTTC. This codes for CSARVPEGSGESSYNEQFF.